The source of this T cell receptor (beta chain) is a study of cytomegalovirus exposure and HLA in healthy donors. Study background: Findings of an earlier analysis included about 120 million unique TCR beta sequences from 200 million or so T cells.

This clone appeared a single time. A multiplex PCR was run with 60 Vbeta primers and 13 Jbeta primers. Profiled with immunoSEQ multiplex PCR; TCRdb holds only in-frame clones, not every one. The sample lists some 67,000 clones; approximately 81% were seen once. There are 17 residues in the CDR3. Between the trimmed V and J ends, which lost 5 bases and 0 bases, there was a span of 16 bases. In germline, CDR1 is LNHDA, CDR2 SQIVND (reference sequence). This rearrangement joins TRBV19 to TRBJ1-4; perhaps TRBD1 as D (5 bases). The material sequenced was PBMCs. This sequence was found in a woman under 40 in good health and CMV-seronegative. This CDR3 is CASSPRRTTATNEKLFF. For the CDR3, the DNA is TGTGCCAGTAGTCCGCGTCGGACAACTGCAACTAATGAAAAACTGTTTTTT.